These T cell receptor beta chains were read from a single sample in a study of T cells in localized non-small cell lung cancer. The protocol was immunoSEQ multiplex PCR, while the TCRdb copy is restricted to in-frame clones and leaves out a portion. The sample lists some 1,600 clones, over 20% occurring once. Sample: lung tumor tissue, taken before any cancer treatment. The receptors come from a female donor of 60 years or more with stage II lung adenocarcinoma. CDR3s include the opening cysteine and the closing phenylalanine or tryptophan. The order of the fields is J gene, V gene, clone size, D gene, CDR3 DNA, CDR3 protein. The D gene is left open where the match is weak. Part of the rows lack a size; the others show once, few, many or a class for expanded clones.

j_gene: TRBJ2-1; v_gene: TRBV11-3; abundance: few; d_gene: TRBD2; CDR3nt: TGTGCCAGCAGCTTGGAGGCTAGCGGGCAATACAATGAGCAGTTCTTC; CDR3aa: CASSLEASGQYNEQFF
j_gene: TRBJ2-6; v_gene: TRBV28; abundance: .; d_gene: .; CDR3nt: TGTGCCAGCAGTACTACCCAAGGGGCCAACGTCCTGACTTTC; CDR3aa: CASSTTQGANVLTF
j_gene: TRBJ1-2; v_gene: TRBV28; abundance: few; d_gene: .; CDR3nt: TGTGCCAGCAACCCCCAGGGCTGGGGGGGCTACACCTTC; CDR3aa: CASNPQGWGGYTF
j_gene: TRBJ2-5; v_gene: TRBV11-3; abundance: .; d_gene: .; CDR3nt: TGTGCCAGCAGCTTAGGATCGGTTCAAGAGACCCAGTACTTC; CDR3aa: CASSLGSVQETQYF
j_gene: TRBJ1-1; v_gene: TRBV19; abundance: .; d_gene: .; CDR3nt: TGTGCCAGTAGTATAGGGCAGGGGAGAGCACTTGAAGCTTTCTTT; CDR3aa: CASSIGQGRALEAFF
j_gene: TRBJ1-4; v_gene: TRBV11-3; abundance: medium-sized; d_gene: .; CDR3nt: TGTGCCAGCAGCTTAGGGGGGAATAATGAAAAACTGTTTTTT; CDR3aa: CASSLGGNNEKLFF
j_gene: TRBJ1-5; v_gene: TRBV5-1; abundance: .; d_gene: .; CDR3nt: TGCGCCAGCAGCTTGGATGGTGGGGGCAATCAGCCCCAGCATTTT; CDR3aa: CASSLDGGGNQPQHF
j_gene: TRBJ1-4; v_gene: TRBV28; abundance: .; d_gene: .; CDR3nt: TGTGCCAGCAACCCGATGGGACACAGAGACAATGAAAAACTGTTTTTT; CDR3aa: CASNPMGHRDNEKLFF
j_gene: TRBJ2-3; v_gene: TRBV9; abundance: medium-sized; d_gene: TRBD2; CDR3nt: TGTGCCAGCAGCGTAGACACTGCGGGGGGGACAGATACGCAGTATTTT; CDR3aa: CASSVDTAGGTDTQYF
j_gene: TRBJ2-5; v_gene: TRBV30; abundance: .; d_gene: .; CDR3nt: TGTGCCTGGAAAGGTAGAGATACCCAGTACTTC; CDR3aa: CAWKGRDTQYF
j_gene: TRBJ1-2; v_gene: TRBV10-2; abundance: .; d_gene: .; CDR3nt: TGCGCCAGCAGTGAGATGAACTATGGCTACACCTTC; CDR3aa: CASSEMNYGYTF
j_gene: TRBJ1-2; v_gene: TRBV11-3; abundance: medium-sized; d_gene: TRBD1; CDR3nt: TGTGCCAGCAGCTTAACACAGGGGACCCCCTCGGGTGGCTACACCTTC; CDR3aa: CASSLTQGTPSGGYTF
j_gene: TRBJ1-4; v_gene: TRBV6-8; abundance: .; d_gene: .; CDR3nt: TGTGCCAGCAGCAAGACAGGTTCAACTAATGAAAAACTGTTTTTT; CDR3aa: CASSKTGSTNEKLFF
j_gene: TRBJ1-1; v_gene: TRBV5-1; abundance: .; d_gene: .; CDR3nt: TGCGCCAGCAGCTCCTCTAGGCTCGAAATGAACACTGAAGCTTTCTTT; CDR3aa: CASSSSRLEMNTEAFF